These 19 T cell receptor beta chains came from one sample sequenced in a study of blood T cell repertoires in COVID-19. Only in-frame clones appear in the TCRdb table, and some are missing; sequencing was by immunoSEQ multiplex PCR. The table shows about 140,000 clones, with 88% occurring only once. The sample taken for sequencing was peripheral blood. Receptor source: a woman aged 55-69 years with acute or convalescent COVID-19.

The chain carries TRBV9 and TRBJ1-5, with TRBD1 as a possible D gene (6 bases). The V and J ends lost 4 bases and 3 bases respectively, with 11 bases between them. Germline V gives CDR1 SGDLS, CDR2 YYNGEE. CDR3 size: 14 residues. The DNA of the CDR3 is TGTGCCAGCAGCCCTGGGGACACCAATCAGCCCCAGCATTTT. Translated: CASSPGDTNQPQHF.

The J gene is TRBJ2-1, the V gene TRBV19; the match to TRBD2 covers 14 bases. The germline gives CDR1 LNHDA, CDR2 SQIVND (reference sequence). Trimming at V came to 5 bases and at J to 1 base, leaving 1 base not matched to a gene. The CDR3 contains 16 residues. CDR3 nucleotides: TGTGCCAGTAGTCGGACTAGCGGGGGGTCCTACAATGAGCAGTTCTTC. Translated, it gives CASSRTSGGSYNEQFF.

The gene calls are TRBV7-2 and TRBJ2-1, with 8 bases fitting TRBD2. Germline lookup yields CDR1 SGHTA and CDR2 FQGNSA. J gave up 3 bases and V 1 base, and 2 bases lay outside the gene matches. The CDR3 totals 15 residues. The CDR3 region is CASSLVGGDYNEQFF. Here the CDR3 DNA reads TGTGCCAGCAGCTTAGTCGGGGGGGACTACAATGAGCAGTTCTTC.

This rearrangement joins TRBV6-5 to TRBJ1-2, with D uncertain. Trimming removed 4 bases at V and 6 bases at J, with 12 bases between. Germline V gene sequence: CDR1 MNHEY, CDR2 SVGAGI. CDR3 length: 13 residues. In nucleotides, the CDR3 is TGTGCCAGCAGTTTAGAGGGTGGGGATGGCTACACCTTC. It translates to CASSLEGGDGYTF.

Comment on this clone: Within the sample, other DNA sequences also encode this same CDR3. The V gene is TRBV6-5, the J gene TRBJ1-1; no definite D call. The CDR3 sequence is 15 residues long. CDR1 is MNHEY and CDR2 is SVGAGI in the germline V gene. Trimming took 0 bases from V and 0 from J, leaving 8 bases between them. The CDR3: CASSYSGQLNTEAFF. The CDR3 DNA follows: TGTGCCAGCAGTTACTCTGGCCAGTTGAACACTGAAGCTTTCTTT.

The V call is TRBV7-6, the J call TRBJ2-7, with a tentative D call TRBD2 (5 bases). The CDR3 spans 15 residues. The germline V and J ends were trimmed by 5 bases and 0 bases, with 14 bases remaining between them. Germline-derived CDR1 and CDR2 are SGHVS and FNYEAQ. CDR3 region: CASSLGPGSSYEQYF. In nucleotides, the CDR3 is TGTGCCAGCAGCCTCGGCCCTGGGAGCTCCTACGAGCAGTACTTC.

This chain uses TRBV28 with TRBJ1-1; D ambiguous. The germline CDR1 and CDR2 sequences are MDHEN and SYDVKM. The CDR3 has 16 residues. Trimming took off 6 bases at V and 1 base at J, with 18 bases between the two ends. CDR3 loop: CASRDTGGSENTEAFF. DNA for the CDR3: TGTGCCAGCAGAGATACTGGAGGGTCGGAGAACACTGAAGCTTTCTTT.

The J gene is TRBJ1-1, the V gene TRBV5-8; D is perhaps TRBD1 (5 bases). This CDR3 comprises 17 residues. CDR1 and CDR2 (germline): SGHTS, YDEGEE. V lost 5 bases, J lost 0 bases, and 20 bases lay in between. CDR3 region: CASSPSWLQEMNTEAFF. CDR3 bases: TGTGCCAGCAGTCCTTCTTGGCTACAGGAGATGAACACTGAAGCTTTCTTT.

The chain has TRBV6-1 and TRBJ2-5; D might be TRBD2 (7 bases). The CDR3 extends over 16 amino acids. Germline-derived CDR1 and CDR2 are MNHNS and SASEGT. V was shortened by 4 bases and J by 2 bases, with 17 bases between the two germline ends. The CDR3 sequence is CASSGHGGGRQETQYF. The DNA of the CDR3 is TGTGCCAGCAGTGGGCATGGGGGGGGCCGTCAAGAGACCCAGTACTTC.

V and J are TRBV14 and TRBJ2-3; no definite D call. Between the trimmed V and J ends, which lost 1 base and 2 bases, there was a span of 16 bases. This CDR3 spans 17 amino acids. The germline CDR1 and CDR2 sequences are SGHDN and FVKESK. CDR3 sequence (DNA): TGTGCCAGCAGCCAAGTCTGGCAGTACGACTTCACAGATACGCAGTATTTT. Residues: CASSQVWQYDFTDTQYF. The full variable domain, rest sourced from reference TRBV14 and TRBJ2-3, is EAGVTQFPSHSVIEKGQTVTLRCDPISGHDNLYWYRRVMGKEIKFLLHFVKESKQDESGMPNNRFLAERTGGTYSTLKVQPAELEDSGVYFCASSQVWQYDFTDTQYFGPGTRLTVL.

The chain joins TRBV6-5 to TRBJ2-5, with TRBD1 as a possible D gene (5 bases). The CDR3 is made up of 13 amino acids. CDR1 is MNHEY, CDR2 SVGAGI, per germline. The V end lost 5 bases, the J end lost 4 bases, and 11 bases lay between the germline ends. CDR3 DNA sequence: TGTGCCAGCAGTACCAGGGTTGGAGAGACCCAGTACTTC. Translating it yields CASSTRVGETQYF.

The V call is TRBV19, the J call TRBJ1-1; 7 nucleotides agree with TRBD1. V shed 2 bases, J shed 1 base, and the junction held 7 bases outside the gene matches. The CDR3 has 16 residues. The germline CDR1 and CDR2 sequences are LNHDA and SQIVND (reference sequence). The CDR3 DNA sequence: TGTGCCAGTAGTATATTTCCCGGGACAGCGAACACTGAAGCTTTCTTT. Protein sequence: CASSIFPGTANTEAFF.

Comments on this clone: The sample holds other DNA sequences that translate to the same CDR3. The CDR3: CAWSATVNTEAFF. Here the CDR3 DNA reads TGTGCCTGGAGTGCGACAGTGAACACTGAAGCTTTCTTT. The chain recombines TRBV30 with TRBJ1-1; maybe TRBD1 (5 bases). The V end lost 1 base, the J end lost 0 bases, and 6 bases lay between the germline ends. Germline V gives CDR1 GTSNPN, CDR2 SVGIG (reference sequence). The CDR3 runs 13 residues.

The genes are TRBV28 and TRBJ1-2, with TRBD1 matching over 7 bases. This CDR3 has 15 amino acids. Germline V gene data show CDR1 as MDHEN and CDR2 as SYDVKM. After removal of 5 bases from V and 6 bases from J, the junction contained 12 bases not matched to a gene. The CDR3 region is CASSRVTTGMNGYTF. The CDR3 DNA sequence: TGTGCCAGCAGTAGAGTGACGACAGGGATGAATGGCTACACCTTC.

V is TRBV27 and J is TRBJ2-1; D perhaps matches TRBD1 (5 bases). The germline V and J ends were trimmed by 2 bases and 7 bases, with 15 bases remaining between them. This CDR3 region has 15 residues. Germline V gene data show CDR1 as MNHEY and CDR2 as SMNVEV (reference sequence). The CDR3 reads CASSLPGSNPNEQFF. CDR3 nucleotides: TGTGCCAGCAGTTTACCAGGGTCTAACCCGAATGAGCAGTTCTTC.

The chain couples TRBV28 to TRBJ1-2; 7 positions agree with TRBD1. The J segment lost 3 bases and the V segment lost 5 bases, leaving 3 bases of the junction unmatched. Per the germline V gene, CDR1 is MDHEN and CDR2 is SYDVKM. The CDR3 length is 13 residues. The CDR3 bases are TGTGCCAGCAGTGCACAGGGGTACTATGGCTACACCTTC. Its translation is CASSAQGYYGYTF.

J is TRBJ2-1 and V is TRBV6-2 or TRBV6-3; 7 positions agree with TRBD2. The V segment lost 4 bases and the J segment 0 bases; nucleotides outside the gene matches: 3. CDR3 length: 15 residues. Germline V lookup: CDR1 MNHEY, CDR2 SVGEGT. CDR3 loop: CASSSRDYSYNEQFF. DNA of the CDR3: TGTGCCAGCAGTTCCCGGGACTACTCCTACAATGAGCAGTTCTTC.

V gene TRBV6-1 combines with J gene TRBJ2-1, with D possibly matching TRBD1 (6 bases). V was cut by 3 bases and J by 0 bases, with 6 bases left in between. Germline lookup yields CDR1 MNHNS and CDR2 SASEGT. This CDR3 has 14 amino acids. The CDR3 loop is CASSEDSSYNEQFF. CDR3 nucleotide sequence: TGTGCCAGCAGTGAGGACAGCTCCTACAATGAGCAGTTCTTC.

A single count supports this clone. The genes are TRBV20-1 and TRBJ1-2, with 8 bases lining up with TRBD1. Trimming at V came to 3 bases and at J to 8 bases, leaving 11 bases not matched to a gene. Looked up from germline, CDR1 is DFQATT and CDR2 is SNEGSKA (reference sequence). The CDR3 consists of 14 residues. The chain's CDR3 is CSASSVPWTGGYTF. Here the CDR3 DNA reads TGCAGTGCTAGTTCCGTCCCGTGGACAGGGGGCTACACCTTC.